This TCR beta chain came from a study of sequential checkpoint blockade in melanoma. Study at large: After nivolumab or ipilimumab alone, about 22 patients had week-13 rebiopsies.

Stated treatment: randomized to nivolumab then ipilimumab (arm A) or the reverse (arm B). Patients had received no earlier DNA-damaging chemotherapy. Points from the study as a whole: Rising tumor T-cell fraction and clonality meant about 30 times likelier benefit. Pretreatment TIL clonality tracked with response in the nivolumab-first arm.

The assay was immunoSEQ multiplex PCR, and TCRdb's table has in-frame clones only and misses some. The table has approximately 2,900 clones, approximately 19% seen once. Sample share makes this clone medium-sized (0.01 to 0.1%). Its specificity is unknown. A read error may account for a junction end that differs from germline. Germline lookup yields CDR1 MNHGY and CDR2 SAAAGT. This CDR3 has 15 residues. This clonotype was sampled from a human donor with melanoma. Sample: tumor tissue (inferred from file names), taken from a patient given nivolumab and ipilimumab in sequence. The chain employs TRBV6-8 and TRBJ1-5; D uncertain. The CDR3 region has the DNA TGTGCCATCAGTGTAGGAGCAGGAAACAATCAGCCCCAGCATTTT. It yields the protein CAISVGAGNNQPQHF.